A selection of T cell receptor beta chains follows, all from one sample in a study of cytomegalovirus exposure and HLA in healthy donors. The repertoire was sequenced with immunoSEQ multiplex PCR; TCRdb's copy has only in-frame clones and lacks some. The table includes 150,000 to 200,000 clones, approximately 70% detected once. The sequencing sample was made of PBMCs. The source is a woman aged 25 to 39 in good health and CMV-seronegative. CDR3s include the opening cysteine and the closing phenylalanine or tryptophan. The order of the fields is J gene, clone size, V gene, D gene, CDR3 length, CDR3 protein, CDR3 DNA. The D gene is left open where the match is weak. Clone size is given for some rows only: seen once, a few or many times, or a class if the clone is expanded.

>TRBJ1-3|.|TRBV7-6|.|21
CASSQWVKQAYRSLGGNTIYF
TGTGCCAGCAGCCAGTGGGTCAAACAGGCCTATCGTAGCTTAGGTGGAAACACCATATATTTT
>TRBJ2-3|.|TRBV18|.|17
CASSPLPPQGGTDTQYF
TGTGCCAGCTCACCTCTCCCCCCGCAGGGCGGTACAGATACGCAGTATTTT
>TRBJ1-2|.|TRBV6-5|TRBD1|15
CASSLGTGYNYGYTF
TGTGCCAGCAGTCTTGGGACAGGGTATAACTATGGCTACACCTTC
>TRBJ2-6|.|TRBV7-2|TRBD1|15
CASSAQGAGANVLTF
TGTGCCAGCAGCGCGCAGGGGGCGGGGGCCAACGTCCTGACTTTC
>TRBJ1-1|once|TRBV5-6|.|14
CASSLGAMNTEAFF
TGTGCCAGCAGCTTGGGGGCCATGAACACTGAAGCTTTCTTT
>TRBJ1-4|.|TRBV6-1|TRBD1|14
CASSRQGMDEKLFF
TGTGCCAGCAGCCGACAGGGGATGGATGAAAAACTGTTTTTT
>TRBJ2-5|.|TRBV9|.|14
CASSVETGQETQYF
TGTGCCAGCAGCGTAGAGACCGGGCAAGAGACCCAGTACTTC
>TRBJ2-1|once|TRBV7-9|.|13
CSSTEGSYNEQFF
TGTTCCAGCACAGAGGGCTCCTACAATGAGCAGTTCTTC
>TRBJ2-3|few|TRBV13|TRBD2|15
CASSAWRGATDTQYF
TGTGCCAGCAGCGCCTGGCGGGGGGCCACAGATACGCAGTATTTT
>TRBJ1-4|.|TRBV10-2|TRBD1|14
CASSLQGAGEKLFF
TGCGCCAGCAGCTTGCAGGGGGCGGGGGAAAAACTGTTTTTT
>TRBJ2-2|few|TRBV9|.|13
CASSPGPTGELFF
TGTGCCAGCAGCCCAGGCCCCACCGGGGAGCTGTTTTTT
>TRBJ2-3|.|TRBV5-1|.|15
CASSLPRRGTDTQYF
TGCGCCAGCAGCTTACCCCGGAGAGGCACAGATACGCAGTATTTT
>TRBJ1-2|.|TRBV7-9|.|14
CASSLGGFRGGYTF
TGTGCCAGCAGCTTAGGGGGTTTCCGGGGTGGCTACACCTTC
>TRBJ1-5|few|TRBV10-2|TRBD1|14
CASSWTGRNQPQHF
TGCGCCAGCAGCTGGACAGGGAGGAATCAGCCCCAGCATTTT
>TRBJ1-4|.|TRBV18|.|14
CASSLRREDEKLFF
TGTGCCAGCTCACTACGCCGGGAAGACGAAAAACTGTTTTTT
>TRBJ2-3|.|TRBV19|TRBD1|13
CASGQGPPDTQYF
TGTGCCAGCGGACAGGGACCACCAGATACGCAGTATTTT
>TRBJ2-7|.|TRBV2|.|15
CASTPRTVPKVEQYF
TGTGCCAGCACTCCACGGACAGTCCCTAAGGTCGAGCAGTACTTC
>TRBJ2-1|.|TRBV9|TRBD2|15
CASSVLGRAGNEQFF
TGTGCCAGCAGCGTATTGGGGAGGGCTGGCAATGAGCAGTTCTTC
>TRBJ2-1|.|TRBV4-2|TRBD2|16
CASSQSTSGLYNEQFF
TGTGCCAGCAGCCAAAGTACTAGCGGCCTTTACAATGAGCAGTTCTTC